This record covers a single T cell receptor beta chain. Germline CDR1 MNHEY, CDR2 SMNVEV (reference sequence). V lost 2 bases and J lost 7, with 8 bases in between. The CDR3 extends over 13 amino acids. The sample originates from a study of T cells after yellow fever vaccination. TCRdb itself ran the 5' RACE reads through MiXCR, one entry per CDR3 protein. The sample yields approximately 550,000 distinct CDR3 sequences, about 13% seen once. The sequence came from a man younger than 40 who received the YFV17D yellow fever vaccine. Here the sequenced sample was PBMCs, taken on the day of the yellow fever booster vaccination. The chain recombines TRBV27 with TRBJ2-2; D uncertain. CDR3: CASSLAFHGELFF. The CDR3 DNA sequence: TGTGCCAGCAGTTTAGCCTTCCACGGGGAGCTGTTTTTT.